This T cell receptor (beta chain) comes out of a study of T-cell reconstitution after alpha-beta-depleted transplantation in children (dated by TCRdb to 2015 to 2016). Background for the entire study: Using TCR repertoire profiling, the study followed T-cell immune reconstitution in a quantitative way in children after TCRalphabeta/CD19-depleted allogeneic hematopoietic cell transplantation.

Library generation was performed with PCR. Sequenced on an Illumina HiSeq 2500. Molecular barcoding was employed in the preparation of TCR libraries, with unique molecular identifiers being used to normalize TCRbeta repertoire quantification. Starting from the raw public reads, TCRdb applied fastp trimming at Q25, assembled clones with MiXCR and retained in-frame beta chains. Rows with one shared CDR3 protein collapse into an entry with the most common genes and DNA. The table for this sample lists hundreds of thousands of distinct CDR3 sequences; approximately 12% of them were counted only once. The ten largest clones represent around 2% of the sample. The full study reports these points: The apparently early alphabetaT-cell count recovery about two months after transplant was reportedly dependent on only several hundred rapidly expanded clones derived from non-depleted graft cells. The high TCRbeta diversity at day 60 in some patients was ascribed to recipient T cells and intrathymic progenitors that had survived conditioning. The frequencies of hyperexpanded clones fell over the following months, and after one year, T-cell counts and TCRbeta diversity were mostly attributed to newly produced T cells.

The treatment or condition label for this specimen denotes: allogeneic hematopoietic cell transplantation with graft depleted of TCRalphabeta T cells and CD19 B cells. The children who served as transplant recipients had been given grafts of TCRalphabeta/CD19-depleted allogeneic hematopoietic cells. The sample holds a few counts of this clonotype. Its specific antigen is unknown. Per-nucleotide qualities are absent, and no much larger clonotype sits a single base away. This sequence was found in a male patient younger than 18 who had a stem cell transplant for acute myeloid leukemia, so the T cells may come from the graft donor. This material consisted of PBMCs, mostly from graft donor cells, taken 360 days after TCRalphabeta/CD19-depleted stem cell transplant.

The CDR3: CSARVNPISPLHF. The nucleotide sequence is TGCAGTGCTAGAGTTAATCCGATTTCACCCCTCCACTTT. In this chain, TRBV20-1 is recombined with TRBJ1-6; the D gene identity is not certain. V gives up 1 base and J gives up 9 bases, and the segment between their germline ends measures 10 bases. Measured from the cysteine to the phenylalanine, the CDR3 is 13 residues long. Only the CDR3 region is kept as DNA, spanning 39 bases read in frame from base 1. CDR1 and CDR2 are read off the germline V gene (reference sequence) as DFQATT and SNEGSKA.